The following is a TCR beta chain sequence with its context. The antigen is undetermined. The source of the sample is a study of cytotoxic CD8 clonotypes in ibrutinib-treated CLL. Study-wide results and limits: Upon ibrutinib response clonality rose, and upon progression it fell back toward baseline. Public clonotypes occurred uncommonly; on treatment, they contracted or remained stable. Measured clonality at baseline was greater than in age-matched healthy donors and tracked with circulating CD8+ T-cell counts.

Produced via immunoSEQ multiplex PCR; TCRdb's table is partial and in-frame only. This table has under 45,000 clones, approximately 71% appearing once. This TCR derives from a human donor with chronic lymphocytic leukemia. Sequenced material: PBMCs, taken at disease progression, from a patient treated with ibrutinib.

CDR3 sequence reads: CASSLGSSDGSDTQYF. The CDR3 region has the DNA TGTGCCAGCAGCTTAGGGTCTAGCGATGGGTCAGATACGCAGTATTTT. This sequence joins TRBV7-9 and TRBJ2-3, with a weak D call TRBD2 (6 bases). Trimming took off 1 base at V and 4 bases at J, with 15 bases between the two ends. CDR1 is SEHNR, CDR2 FQNEAQ, per germline (reference sequence). This CDR3 is built from 16 residues. Together with reference TRBV7-9 and TRBJ2-3, the CDR3 gives the full variable domain: DTGVSQNPRHKITKRGQNVTFRCDPISEHNRLYWYRQTLGQGPEFLTYFQNEAQLEKSRLLSDRFSAERPKGSFSTLEIQRTEQGDSAMYLCASSLGSSDGSDTQYFGPGTRLTVL.